This is a list of T cell receptor beta chains from one sample in a study of control samples from healthy donors and cancer patients. Here immunoSEQ multiplex PCR was the method, and the copy in TCRdb shows in-frame clones only, minus some. The sample consists of roughly 120,000 clones, around nine tenths of them appearing once. The specimen sequenced was blood. The receptors shown here come from a man aged 25 to 40 in good health. CDR3s include the opening cysteine and the closing phenylalanine or tryptophan. Fields, in order: J gene, D gene, V gene, clone size, CDR3 protein, CDR3 DNA. A D gene is named only where the DNA matches it firmly. Only some rows state a clone size, as once, few, many or a class for expanded clones.

>TRBJ2-7|-|TRBV4-1|-
CASSQEGSSYEQYF
TGCGCCAGCAGCCAAGAGGGGAGCTCCTACGAGCAGTACTTC
>TRBJ2-2|TRBD1|TRBV5-1|-
CASSLADRARVGELFF
TGCGCCAGCAGCTTGGCTGACAGGGCGAGGGTCGGGGAGCTGTTTTTT
>TRBJ1-4|-|TRBV5-1|-
CASSLDRNEKLFF
TGCGCCAGCAGCTTGGACCGTAATGAAAAACTGTTTTTT
>TRBJ2-5|-|TRBV28|-
CASSFSEALSRGETQYF
TGTGCCAGCAGTTTCTCCGAGGCCCTATCCCGCGGTGAGACCCAGTACTTC
>TRBJ1-5|-|TRBV19|-
CASSLYGTPNQPQHF
TGTGCCAGTAGTCTCTACGGGACACCTAATCAGCCCCAGCATTTT
>TRBJ1-2|TRBD1|TRBV19|-
CASSAPGQGKNGYTF
TGTGCCAGTAGTGCCCCGGGACAGGGGAAGAATGGCTACACCTTC
>TRBJ2-2|-|TRBV29-1|-
CSVGRDSNTGELFF
TGCAGCGTTGGAAGGGACTCCAACACCGGGGAGCTGTTTTTT
>TRBJ1-1|-|TRBV12-3/TRBV12-4|-
CASRLWGDTEAFF
TGTGCCAGCAGACTATGGGGGGACACTGAAGCTTTCTTT
>TRBJ1-1|-|TRBV18|-
CASSPTAIEAEAFF
TGTGCCAGCTCACCGACGGCGATCGAAGCTGAAGCTTTCTTT
>TRBJ2-2|TRBD1|TRBV5-1|once
CASRGTGLSTGELFF
TGCGCCAGCAGGGGGACAGGGCTCTCCACCGGGGAGCTGTTTTTT
>TRBJ2-1|-|TRBV5-1|once
CASSPDYSYNEQFF
TGCGCCAGCAGCCCGGACTACTCCTACAATGAGCAGTTCTTC
>TRBJ1-2|-|TRBV9|-
CASSVGLGSGYTF
TGTGCCAGCAGCGTAGGACTGGGCAGCGGCTACACCTTC
>TRBJ1-4|-|TRBV28|-
CASSFSDRLNEKLFF
TGTGCCAGCAGTTTCTCCGACAGGCTGAATGAAAAACTGTTTTTT
>TRBJ1-1|TRBD1|TRBV7-9|-
CASSSLRPGGRTEAFF
TGTGCCAGCAGTTCTCTTCGACCAGGGGGGAGGACTGAAGCTTTCTTT
>TRBJ1-2|-|TRBV6-1|-
CASSEALRLDGYTF
TGTGCCAGCAGTGAAGCGCTTCGGCTCGATGGCTACACCTTC
>TRBJ1-2|-|TRBV14|-
CASSRDTTNYGYTF
TGTGCCAGCAGCCGGGACACTACAAACTATGGCTACACCTTC
>TRBJ2-2|-|TRBV3-1/TRBV3-2|-
CASSQDRRGRSGELFF
TGTGCCAGCAGCCAAGATAGGAGGGGGCGATCCGGGGAGCTGTTTTTT
>TRBJ2-2|TRBD2|TRBV7-7|-
CASSLISGGPGELFF
TGTGCCAGCAGCTTAATTAGCGGGGGGCCCGGGGAGCTGTTTTTT
>TRBJ2-1|-|TRBV5-6|-
CASSLGGAPYNEQFF
TGTGCCAGCAGCTTGGGGGGGGCCCCCTACAATGAGCAGTTCTTC
>TRBJ2-7|TRBD1|TRBV7-9|-
CASSPRTGSYEQYF
TGTGCCAGCAGCCCTAGGACAGGGAGTTACGAGCAGTACTTC
>TRBJ1-2|-|TRBV4-1|-
CASSHGLPYGYTF
TGCGCCAGCAGCCATGGTCTTCCCTATGGCTACACCTTC
>TRBJ2-5|-|TRBV30|-
CAWSLGETQYF
TGTGCCTGGAGTTTGGGTGAGACCCAGTACTTC
>TRBJ2-1|-|TRBV6-1|-
CASSDGLTEQFF
TGTGCCAGCAGTGATGGCTTAACTGAGCAGTTCTTC
>TRBJ1-5|-|TRBV25-1|-
CAPRVTSNQPQHF
TGTGCCCCGCGGGTGACTAGCAATCAGCCCCAGCATTTT
>TRBJ1-5|-|TRBV18|-
CASSPGRNNQPQHF
TGTGCCAGCTCACCGGGACGGAACAATCAGCCCCAGCATTTT
>TRBJ2-5|-|TRBV19|-
CASMTRVGETQYF
TGTGCCAGTATGACGAGGGTGGGGGAGACCCAGTACTTC
>TRBJ2-2|-|TRBV5-4|many
CASSDRDHTGELFF
TGTGCCAGCAGCGACCGGGACCACACCGGGGAGCTGTTTTTT
>TRBJ2-3|-|TRBV14|-
CASSQDVRVSTDTQYF
TGTGCCAGCAGCCAAGACGTAAGGGTGAGCACAGATACGCAGTATTTT
>TRBJ1-5|TRBD1|TRBV4-1|-
CASSQEDRSNQPQHF
TGCGCCAGCAGCCAAGAGGACAGGAGCAATCAGCCCCAGCATTTT
>TRBJ2-5|-|TRBV18|-
CASSPQGPQETQYF
TGTGCCAGCTCACCACAGGGGCCCCAAGAGACCCAGTACTTC
>TRBJ1-4|-|TRBV10-3|-
CAISEEGFNEKLFF
TGTGCCATCAGTGAGGAGGGATTTAATGAAAAACTGTTTTTT
>TRBJ1-1|TRBD1|TRBV6-6|-
CASSLRDSLAFF
TGTGCCAGCAGTTTACGGGACAGCTTAGCTTTCTTT
>TRBJ2-1|TRBD2|TRBV24-1|-
CATSARGLAGGSYNEQFF
TGTGCCACCAGTGCCCGGGGACTAGCGGGGGGATCCTACAATGAGCAGTTCTTC